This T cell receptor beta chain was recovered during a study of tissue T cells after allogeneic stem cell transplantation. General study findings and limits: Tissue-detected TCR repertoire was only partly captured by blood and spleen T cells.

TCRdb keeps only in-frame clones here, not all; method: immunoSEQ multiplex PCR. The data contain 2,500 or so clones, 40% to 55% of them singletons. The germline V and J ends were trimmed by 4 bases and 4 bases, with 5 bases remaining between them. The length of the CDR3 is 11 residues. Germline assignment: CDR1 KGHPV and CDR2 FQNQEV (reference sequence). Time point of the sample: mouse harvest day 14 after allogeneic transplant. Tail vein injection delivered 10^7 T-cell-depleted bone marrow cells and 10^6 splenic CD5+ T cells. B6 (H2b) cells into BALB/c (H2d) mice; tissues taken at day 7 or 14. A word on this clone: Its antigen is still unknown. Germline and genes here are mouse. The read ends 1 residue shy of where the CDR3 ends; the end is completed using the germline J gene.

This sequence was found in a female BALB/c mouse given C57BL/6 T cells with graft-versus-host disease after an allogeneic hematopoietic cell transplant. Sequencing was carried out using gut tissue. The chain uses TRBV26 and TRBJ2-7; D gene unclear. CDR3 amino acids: CASSQGYEQYF. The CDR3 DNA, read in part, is TGTGCCAGCAGTCAAGGGTATGAACAGTAC.